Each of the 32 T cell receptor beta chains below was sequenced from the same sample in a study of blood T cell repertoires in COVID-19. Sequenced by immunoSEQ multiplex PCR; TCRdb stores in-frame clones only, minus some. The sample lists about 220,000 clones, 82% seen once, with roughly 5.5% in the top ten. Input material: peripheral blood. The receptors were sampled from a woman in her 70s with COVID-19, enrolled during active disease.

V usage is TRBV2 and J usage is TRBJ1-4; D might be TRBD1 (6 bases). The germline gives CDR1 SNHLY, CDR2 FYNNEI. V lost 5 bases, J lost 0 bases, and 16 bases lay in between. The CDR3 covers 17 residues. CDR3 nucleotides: TGTGCCAGCAGTCAAGACAGGCCTTTCTCAACTAATGAAAAACTGTTTTTT. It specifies CASSQDRPFSTNEKLFF.

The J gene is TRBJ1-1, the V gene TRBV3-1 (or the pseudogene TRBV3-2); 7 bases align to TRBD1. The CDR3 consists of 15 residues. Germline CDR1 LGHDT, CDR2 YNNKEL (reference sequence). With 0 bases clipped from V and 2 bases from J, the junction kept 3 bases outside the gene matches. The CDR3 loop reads CASSQEDRHNTEAFF. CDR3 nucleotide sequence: TGTGCCAGCAGCCAAGAGGACAGGCATAACACTGAAGCTTTCTTT.

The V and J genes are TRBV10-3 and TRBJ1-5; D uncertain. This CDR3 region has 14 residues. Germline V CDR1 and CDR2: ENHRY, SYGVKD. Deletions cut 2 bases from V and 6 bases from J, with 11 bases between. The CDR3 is CAISEGEGSQPQHF. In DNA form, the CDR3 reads TGTGCCATCAGTGAGGGAGAGGGCAGTCAGCCCCAGCATTTT.

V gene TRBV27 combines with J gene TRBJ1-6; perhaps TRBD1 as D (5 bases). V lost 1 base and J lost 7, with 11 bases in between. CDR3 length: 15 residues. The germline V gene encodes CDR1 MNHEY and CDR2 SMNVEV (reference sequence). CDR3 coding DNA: TGTGCCAGCAGTTTATGGGGCAGGGCGAATTCACCCCTCCACTTT. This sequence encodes CASSLWGRANSPLHF.

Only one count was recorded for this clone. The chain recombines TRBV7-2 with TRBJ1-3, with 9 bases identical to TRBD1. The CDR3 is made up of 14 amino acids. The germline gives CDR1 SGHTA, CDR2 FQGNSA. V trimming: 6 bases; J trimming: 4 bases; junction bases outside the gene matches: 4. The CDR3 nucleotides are TGTGCCAGCAGAGGGACAGGGAGCGGAAACACCATATATTTT. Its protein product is CASRGTGSGNTIYF.

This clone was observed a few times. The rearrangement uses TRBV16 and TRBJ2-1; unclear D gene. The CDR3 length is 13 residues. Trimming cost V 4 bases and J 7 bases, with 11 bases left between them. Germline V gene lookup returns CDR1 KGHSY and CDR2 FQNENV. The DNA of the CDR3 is TGTGCCAGCAGCCCTTGGTCCGGGAATGAGCAGTTCTTC. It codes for CASSPWSGNEQFF.

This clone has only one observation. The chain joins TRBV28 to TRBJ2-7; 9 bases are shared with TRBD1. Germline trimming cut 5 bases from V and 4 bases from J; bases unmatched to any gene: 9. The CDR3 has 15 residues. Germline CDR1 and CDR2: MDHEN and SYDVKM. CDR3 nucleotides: TGTGCCAGCAGTATTCCCGGGACAGGGCGATACGAGCAGTACTTC. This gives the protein CASSIPGTGRYEQYF.

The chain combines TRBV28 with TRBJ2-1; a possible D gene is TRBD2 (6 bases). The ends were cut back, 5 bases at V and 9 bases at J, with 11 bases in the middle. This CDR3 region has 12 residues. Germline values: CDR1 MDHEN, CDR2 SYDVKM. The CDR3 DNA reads TGTGCCAGCAGTGGGCGGGACGCTGAGCAGTTCTTC. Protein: CASSGRDAEQFF.

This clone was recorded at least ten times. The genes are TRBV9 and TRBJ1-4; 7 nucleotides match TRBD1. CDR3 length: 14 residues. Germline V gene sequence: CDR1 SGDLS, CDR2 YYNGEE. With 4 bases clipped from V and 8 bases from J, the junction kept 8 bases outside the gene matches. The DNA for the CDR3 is TGTGCCAGCAGCTCCCGACAGGGACTCGAAAAACTGTTTTTT. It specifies CASSSRQGLEKLFF.

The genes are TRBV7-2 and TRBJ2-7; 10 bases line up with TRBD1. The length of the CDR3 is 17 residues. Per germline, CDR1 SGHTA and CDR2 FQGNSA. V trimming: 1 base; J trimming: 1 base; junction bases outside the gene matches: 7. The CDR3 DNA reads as TGTGCCAGCAGCTTAGATTTCGGGACAGGGGCGTCCTACGAGCAGTACTTC. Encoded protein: CASSLDFGTGASYEQYF.

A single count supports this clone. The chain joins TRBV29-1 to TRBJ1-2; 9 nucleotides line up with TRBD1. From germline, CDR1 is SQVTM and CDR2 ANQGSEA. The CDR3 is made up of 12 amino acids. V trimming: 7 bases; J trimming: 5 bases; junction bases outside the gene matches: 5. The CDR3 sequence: CSARDREYGYTF. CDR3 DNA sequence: TGCAGCGCCAGGGACAGGGAATATGGCTACACCTTC.

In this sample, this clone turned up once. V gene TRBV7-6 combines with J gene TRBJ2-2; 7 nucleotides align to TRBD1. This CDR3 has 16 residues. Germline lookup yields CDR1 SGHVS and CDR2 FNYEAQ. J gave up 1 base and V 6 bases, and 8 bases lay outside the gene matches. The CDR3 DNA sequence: TGTGCCAGCAGGTTTATGTCAGGGGGGAACACCGGGGAGCTGTTTTTT. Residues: CASRFMSGGNTGELFF.

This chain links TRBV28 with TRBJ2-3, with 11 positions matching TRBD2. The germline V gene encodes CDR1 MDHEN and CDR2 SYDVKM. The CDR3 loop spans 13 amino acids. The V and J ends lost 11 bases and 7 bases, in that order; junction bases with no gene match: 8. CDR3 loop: CALSSGRVNTQYF. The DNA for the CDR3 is TGTGCCCTTAGTAGCGGGAGGGTTAATACGCAGTATTTT. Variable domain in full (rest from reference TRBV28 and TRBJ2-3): DVKVTQSSRYLVKRTGEKVFLECVQDMDHENMFWYRQDPGLGLRLIYFSYDVKMKEKGDIPEGYSVSREKKERFSLILESASTNQTSMYLCALSSGRVNTQYFGPGTRLTVL.

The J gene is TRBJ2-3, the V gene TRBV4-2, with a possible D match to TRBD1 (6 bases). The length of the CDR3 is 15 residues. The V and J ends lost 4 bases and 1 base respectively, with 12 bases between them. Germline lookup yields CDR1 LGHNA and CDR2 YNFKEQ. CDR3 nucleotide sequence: TGTGCCAGCAGCCGAACGGCAGGGGGCACAGATACGCAGTATTTT. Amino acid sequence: CASSRTAGGTDTQYF.

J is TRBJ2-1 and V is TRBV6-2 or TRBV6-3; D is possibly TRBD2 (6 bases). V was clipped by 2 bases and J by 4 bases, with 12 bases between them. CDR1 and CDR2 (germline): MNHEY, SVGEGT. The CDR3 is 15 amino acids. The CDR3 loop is CASSYPLAPYNEQFF. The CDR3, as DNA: TGTGCCAGCAGTTACCCCCTAGCGCCGTACAATGAGCAGTTCTTC.

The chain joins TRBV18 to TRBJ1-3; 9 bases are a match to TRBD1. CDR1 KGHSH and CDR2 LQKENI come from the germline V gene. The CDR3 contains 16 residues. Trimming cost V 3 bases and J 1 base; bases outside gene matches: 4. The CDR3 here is CASSPDRGQSGNTIYF. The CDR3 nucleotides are TGTGCCAGCTCACCGGACAGGGGCCAATCTGGAAACACCATATATTTT.

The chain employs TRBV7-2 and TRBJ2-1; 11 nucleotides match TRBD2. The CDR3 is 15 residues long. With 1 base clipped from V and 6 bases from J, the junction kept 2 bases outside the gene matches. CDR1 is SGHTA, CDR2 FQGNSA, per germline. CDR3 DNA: TGTGCCAGCAGCTTAGTAACTAGCGGGAGCAATGAGCAGTTCTTC. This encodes CASSLVTSGSNEQFF.

In DNA, the CDR3 is TGTGCCAGCAGACTGACTAGCGGGCAAGCCTACGAGCAGTACTTC. Protein product: CASRLTSGQAYEQYF. The chain employs TRBV2 and TRBJ2-7; TRBD2 aligns across 10 bases. V trimming: 6 bases; J trimming: 2 bases; junction bases outside the gene matches: 7. Per germline, CDR1 SNHLY and CDR2 FYNNEI. This CDR3 has 15 amino acids.

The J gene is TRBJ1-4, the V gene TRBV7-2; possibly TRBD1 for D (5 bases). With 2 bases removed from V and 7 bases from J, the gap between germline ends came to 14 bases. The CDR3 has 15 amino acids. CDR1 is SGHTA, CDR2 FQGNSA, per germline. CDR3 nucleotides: TGTGCCAGCAGCTTAAGGGCGGGACCTTCTGAAAAACTGTTTTTT. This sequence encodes CASSLRAGPSEKLFF.

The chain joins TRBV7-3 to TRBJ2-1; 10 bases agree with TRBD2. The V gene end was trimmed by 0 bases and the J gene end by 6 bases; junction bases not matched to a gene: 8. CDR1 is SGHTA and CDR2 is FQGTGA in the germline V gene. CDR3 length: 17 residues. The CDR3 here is CASSLTLSAGGPNEQFF. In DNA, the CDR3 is TGTGCCAGCAGCTTAACACTTTCAGCGGGAGGGCCCAATGAGCAGTTCTTC.

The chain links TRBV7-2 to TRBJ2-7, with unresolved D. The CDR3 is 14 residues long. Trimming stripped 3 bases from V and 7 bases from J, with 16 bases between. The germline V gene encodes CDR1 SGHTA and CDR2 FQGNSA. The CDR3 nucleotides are TGTGCCAGCAGCTTTTCTCCCCTCGAGCTTGAGCAGTACTTC. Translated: CASSFSPLELEQYF.

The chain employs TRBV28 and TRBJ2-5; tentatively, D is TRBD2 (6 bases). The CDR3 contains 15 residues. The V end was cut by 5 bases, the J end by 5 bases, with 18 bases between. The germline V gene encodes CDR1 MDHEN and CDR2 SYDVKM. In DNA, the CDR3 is TGTGCCAGCAGTGCCACCGGGACTCCAGTTGAGACCCAGTACTTC. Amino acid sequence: CASSATGTPVETQYF.

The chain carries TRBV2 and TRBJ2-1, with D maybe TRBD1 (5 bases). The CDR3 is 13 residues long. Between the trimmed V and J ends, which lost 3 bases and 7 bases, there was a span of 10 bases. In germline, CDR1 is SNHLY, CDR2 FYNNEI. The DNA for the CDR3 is TGTGCCAGCAGTGAGGACAATTTTAATGAGCAGTTCTTC. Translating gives CASSEDNFNEQFF.

The CDR3 sequence: CASSPQRENEQFF. In nucleotides, the CDR3 is TGTGCCAGCTCACCCCAGCGGGAGAATGAGCAGTTCTTC. J is TRBJ2-1 and V is TRBV18; 8 nucleotides agree with TRBD2. This CDR3 is 13 amino acids long. Losses at the gene ends were 3 bases for V and 7 bases for J; bases not matched to a gene: 2. CDR1 and CDR2 from the germline V gene are KGHSH and LQKENI.

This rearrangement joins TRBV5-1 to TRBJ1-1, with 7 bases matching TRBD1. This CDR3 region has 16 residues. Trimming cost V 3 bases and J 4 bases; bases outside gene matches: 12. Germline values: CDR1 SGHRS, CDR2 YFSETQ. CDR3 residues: CASSSSMGRQGTEAFF. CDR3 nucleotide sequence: TGCGCCAGCAGCTCCTCCATGGGGAGACAGGGCACTGAAGCTTTCTTT.

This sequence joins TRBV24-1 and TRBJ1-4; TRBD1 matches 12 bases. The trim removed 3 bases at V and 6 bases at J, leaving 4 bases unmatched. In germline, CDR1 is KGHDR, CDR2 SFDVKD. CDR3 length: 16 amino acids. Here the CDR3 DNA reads TGTGCCACCAGTGATCCGGGACAGGGGGCTTATGAAAAACTGTTTTTT. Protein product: CATSDPGQGAYEKLFF.

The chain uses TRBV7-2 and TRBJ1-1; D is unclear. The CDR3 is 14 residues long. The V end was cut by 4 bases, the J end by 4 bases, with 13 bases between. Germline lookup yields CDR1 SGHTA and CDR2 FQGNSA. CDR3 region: CASSSPGVFTEAFF. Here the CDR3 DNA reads TGTGCCAGCAGCTCCCCCGGGGTTTTCACTGAAGCTTTCTTT. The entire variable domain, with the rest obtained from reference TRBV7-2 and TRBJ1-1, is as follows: GAGVSQSPSNKVTEKGKDVELRCDPISGHTALYWYRQSLGQGLEFLIYFQGNSAPDKSGLPSDRFSAERTGGSVSTLTIQRTQQEDSAVYLCASSSPGVFTEAFFGQGTRLTVV.

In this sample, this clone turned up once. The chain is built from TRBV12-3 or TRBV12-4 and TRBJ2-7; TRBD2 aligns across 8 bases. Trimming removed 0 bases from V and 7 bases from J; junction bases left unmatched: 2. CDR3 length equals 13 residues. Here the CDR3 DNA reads TGTGCCAGCAGTTTAGCCCCGGGGGGGGAGCAGTACTTC. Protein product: CASSLAPGGEQYF.

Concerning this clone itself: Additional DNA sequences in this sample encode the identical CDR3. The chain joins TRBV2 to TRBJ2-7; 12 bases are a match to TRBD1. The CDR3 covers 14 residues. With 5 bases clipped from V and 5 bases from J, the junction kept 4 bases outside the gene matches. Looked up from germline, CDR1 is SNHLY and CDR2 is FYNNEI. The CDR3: CASSRDRGLDEQYF. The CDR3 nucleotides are TGTGCCAGCAGTCGGGACAGGGGGCTAGACGAGCAGTACTTC.

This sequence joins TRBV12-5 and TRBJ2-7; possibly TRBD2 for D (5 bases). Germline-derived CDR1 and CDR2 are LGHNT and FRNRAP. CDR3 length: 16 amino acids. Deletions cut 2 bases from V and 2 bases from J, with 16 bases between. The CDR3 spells CASGLSPLDGTYEQYF. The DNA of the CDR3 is TGTGCTAGTGGTTTGTCCCCATTAGACGGGACCTACGAGCAGTACTTC.

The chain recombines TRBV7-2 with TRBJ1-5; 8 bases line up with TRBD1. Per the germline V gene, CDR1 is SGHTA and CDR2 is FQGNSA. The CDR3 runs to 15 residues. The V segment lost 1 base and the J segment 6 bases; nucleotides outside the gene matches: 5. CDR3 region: CASSLGTGMGQPQHF. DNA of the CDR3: TGTGCCAGCAGCTTAGGGACAGGGATGGGTCAGCCCCAGCATTTT.

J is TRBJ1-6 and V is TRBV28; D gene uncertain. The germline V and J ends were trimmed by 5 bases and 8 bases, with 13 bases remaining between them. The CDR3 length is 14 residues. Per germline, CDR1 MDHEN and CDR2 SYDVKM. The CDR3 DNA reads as TGTGCCAGCAGTCCCTATGGCGGGGATTCACCCCTCCACTTT. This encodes CASSPYGGDSPLHF.